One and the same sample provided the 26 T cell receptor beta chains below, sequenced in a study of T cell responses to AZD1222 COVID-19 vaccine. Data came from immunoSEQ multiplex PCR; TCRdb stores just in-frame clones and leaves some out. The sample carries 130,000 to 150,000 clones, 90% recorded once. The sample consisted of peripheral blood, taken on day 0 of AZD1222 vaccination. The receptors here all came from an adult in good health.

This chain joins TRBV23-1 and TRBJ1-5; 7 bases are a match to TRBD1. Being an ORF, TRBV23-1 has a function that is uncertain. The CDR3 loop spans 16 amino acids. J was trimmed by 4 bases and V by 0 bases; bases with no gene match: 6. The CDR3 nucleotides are TGCGCCAGCAGTCAATCGTACAGGGGATGGAATCAGCCCCAGCATTTT. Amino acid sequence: CASSQSYRGWNQPQHF.

DNA of the CDR3: TGTGCCACCAGCAAGGGGATTGGTTCCGGGGAGCTGTTTTTT. Protein product: CATSKGIGSGELFF. The rearrangement joins TRBV15 to TRBJ2-2; perhaps TRBD1 as D (5 bases). The V end lost 4 bases, the J end lost 6 bases, and 12 bases lay between the germline ends. The CDR3 has 14 residues. Germline assignment: CDR1 LNHNV and CDR2 YYDKDF (reference sequence). Looking up the rest from reference TRBV15 and TRBJ2-2 gives the full variable domain: DAMVIQNPRYQVTQFGKPVTLSCSQTLNHNVMYWYQQKSSQAPKLLFHYYDKDFNNEADTPDNFQSRRPNTSFCFLDIRSPGLGDTAMYLCATSKGIGSGELFFGEGSRLTVL.

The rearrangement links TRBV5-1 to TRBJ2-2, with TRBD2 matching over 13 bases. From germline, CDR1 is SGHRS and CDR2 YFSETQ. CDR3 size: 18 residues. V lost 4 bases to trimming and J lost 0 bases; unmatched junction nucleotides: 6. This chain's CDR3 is CASSKRLAGGPNTGELFF. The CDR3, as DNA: TGCGCCAGCAGCAAAAGACTAGCGGGAGGCCCGAACACCGGGGAGCTGTTTTTT. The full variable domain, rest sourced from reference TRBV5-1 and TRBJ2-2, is KAGVTQTPRYLIKTRGQQVTLSCSPISGHRSVSWYQQTPGQGLQFLFEYFSETQRNKGNFPGRFSGRQFSNSRSEMNVSTLELGDSALYLCASSKRLAGGPNTGELFFGEGSRLTVL.

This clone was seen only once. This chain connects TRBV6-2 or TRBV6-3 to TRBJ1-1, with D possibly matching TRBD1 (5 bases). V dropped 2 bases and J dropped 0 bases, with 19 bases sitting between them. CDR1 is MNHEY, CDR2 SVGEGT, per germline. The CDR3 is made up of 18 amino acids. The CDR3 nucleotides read TGTGCCAGCAGTTACGGACATCTCGCAGGGATTATGAACACTGAAGCTTTCTTT. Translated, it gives CASSYGHLAGIMNTEAFF.

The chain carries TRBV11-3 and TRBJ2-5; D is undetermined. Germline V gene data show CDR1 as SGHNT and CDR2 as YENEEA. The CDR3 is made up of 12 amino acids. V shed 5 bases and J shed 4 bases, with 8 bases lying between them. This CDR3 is CASSIRVETQYF. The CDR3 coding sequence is TGTGCCAGCAGCATCCGGGTAGAGACCCAGTACTTC.

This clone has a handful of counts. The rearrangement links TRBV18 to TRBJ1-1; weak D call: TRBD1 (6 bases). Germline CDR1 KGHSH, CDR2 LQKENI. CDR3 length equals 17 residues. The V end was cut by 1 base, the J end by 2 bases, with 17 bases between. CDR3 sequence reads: CASSPLPTGGRNTEAFF. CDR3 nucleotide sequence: TGTGCCAGCTCACCACTTCCTACCGGGGGGCGTAACACTGAAGCTTTCTTT.

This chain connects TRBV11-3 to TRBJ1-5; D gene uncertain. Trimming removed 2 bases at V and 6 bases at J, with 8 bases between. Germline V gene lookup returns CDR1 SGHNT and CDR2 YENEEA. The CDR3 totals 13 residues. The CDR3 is CASSLLLGQPQHF. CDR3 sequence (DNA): TGTGCCAGCAGCTTATTACTCGGTCAGCCCCAGCATTTT.

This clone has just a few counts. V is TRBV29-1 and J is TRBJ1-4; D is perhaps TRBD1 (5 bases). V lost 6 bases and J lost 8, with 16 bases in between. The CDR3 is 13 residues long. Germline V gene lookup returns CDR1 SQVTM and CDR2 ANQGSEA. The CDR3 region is CSVQGGEAEKLFF. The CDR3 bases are TGCAGCGTCCAGGGAGGTGAGGCAGAAAAACTGTTTTTT.

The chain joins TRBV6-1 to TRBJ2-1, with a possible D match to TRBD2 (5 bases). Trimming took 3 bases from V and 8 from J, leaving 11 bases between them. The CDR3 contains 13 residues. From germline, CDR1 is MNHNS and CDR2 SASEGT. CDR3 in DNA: TGTGCCAGCAGTGAGGATTTCGGGGATGAGCAGTTCTTC. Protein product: CASSEDFGDEQFF.

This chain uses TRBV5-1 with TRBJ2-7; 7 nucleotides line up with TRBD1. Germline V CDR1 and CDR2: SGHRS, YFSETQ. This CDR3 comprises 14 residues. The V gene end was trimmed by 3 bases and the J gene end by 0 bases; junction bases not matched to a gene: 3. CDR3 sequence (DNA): TGCGCCAGCAGCTCGACAGGGTTCTCCTACGAGCAGTACTTC. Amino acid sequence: CASSSTGFSYEQYF.

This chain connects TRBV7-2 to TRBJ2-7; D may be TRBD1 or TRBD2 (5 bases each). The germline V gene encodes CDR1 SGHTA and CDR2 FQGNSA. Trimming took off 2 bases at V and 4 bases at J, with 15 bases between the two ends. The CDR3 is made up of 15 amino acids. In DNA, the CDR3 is TGTGCCAGCAGCTTAATACGGGACCCCCGGTACGAGCAGTACTTC. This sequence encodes CASSLIRDPRYEQYF.

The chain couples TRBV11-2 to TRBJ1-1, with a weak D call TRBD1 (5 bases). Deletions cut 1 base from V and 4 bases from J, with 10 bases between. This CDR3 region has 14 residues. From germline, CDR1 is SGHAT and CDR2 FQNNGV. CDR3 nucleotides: TGTGCCAGCAGCTTAGCCCAGGGTGGCACTGAAGCTTTCTTT. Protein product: CASSLAQGGTEAFF.

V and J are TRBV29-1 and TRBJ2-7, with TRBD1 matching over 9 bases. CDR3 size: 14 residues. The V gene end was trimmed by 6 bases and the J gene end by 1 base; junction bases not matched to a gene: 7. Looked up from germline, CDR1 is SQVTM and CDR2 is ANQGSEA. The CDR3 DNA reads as TGCAGCGTGGACTCCGGGACAGGGTCCTACGAGCAGTACTTC. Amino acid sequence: CSVDSGTGSYEQYF.

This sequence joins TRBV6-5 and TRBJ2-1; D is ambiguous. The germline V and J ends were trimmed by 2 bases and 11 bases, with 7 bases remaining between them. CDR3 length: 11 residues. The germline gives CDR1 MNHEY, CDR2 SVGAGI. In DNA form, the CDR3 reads TGTGCCAGCAGTTACGGGTTCAAGCAGTTCTTC. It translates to CASSYGFKQFF.

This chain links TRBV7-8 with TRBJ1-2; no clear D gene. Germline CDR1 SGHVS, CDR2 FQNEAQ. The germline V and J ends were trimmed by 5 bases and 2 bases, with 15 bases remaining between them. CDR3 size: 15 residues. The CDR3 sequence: CASSAGGPGNYGYTF. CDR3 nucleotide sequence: TGTGCCAGCAGCGCCGGAGGCCCGGGGAACTATGGCTACACCTTC.

The CDR3 spells CASSIERGRNQPQHF. For the CDR3, the DNA is TGTGCCAGTAGTATCGAGAGGGGCCGCAATCAGCCCCAGCATTTT. The rearrangement links TRBV19 to TRBJ1-5, with D possibly being TRBD1 (5 bases). CDR3 length equals 15 residues. Germline V lookup: CDR1 LNHDA, CDR2 SQIVND (reference sequence). Between the trimmed V and J ends, which lost 3 bases and 2 bases, there was a span of 11 bases.

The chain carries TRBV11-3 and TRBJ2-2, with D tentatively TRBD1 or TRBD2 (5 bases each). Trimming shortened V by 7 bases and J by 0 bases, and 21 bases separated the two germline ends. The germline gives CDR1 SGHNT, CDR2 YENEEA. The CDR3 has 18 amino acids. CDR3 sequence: CASTPVATWGSNTGELFF. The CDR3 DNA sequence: TGTGCCAGCACCCCTGTTGCGACCTGGGGGTCGAACACCGGGGAGCTGTTTTTT.

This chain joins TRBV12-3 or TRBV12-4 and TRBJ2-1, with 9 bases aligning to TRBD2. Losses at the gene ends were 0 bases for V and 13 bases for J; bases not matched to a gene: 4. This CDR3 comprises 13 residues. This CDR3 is CASSLALAGHQFF. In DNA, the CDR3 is TGTGCCAGCAGTTTAGCCCTAGCGGGGCACCAGTTCTTC.

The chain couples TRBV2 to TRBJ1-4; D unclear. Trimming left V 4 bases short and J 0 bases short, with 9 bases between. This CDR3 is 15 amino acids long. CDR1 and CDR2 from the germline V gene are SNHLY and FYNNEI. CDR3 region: CASSVMASTNEKLFF. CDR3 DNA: TGTGCCAGCAGTGTAATGGCATCAACTAATGAAAAACTGTTTTTT.

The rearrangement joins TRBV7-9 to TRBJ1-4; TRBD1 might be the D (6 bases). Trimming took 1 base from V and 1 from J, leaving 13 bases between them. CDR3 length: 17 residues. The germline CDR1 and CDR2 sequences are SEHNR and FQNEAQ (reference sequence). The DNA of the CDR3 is TGTGCCAGCAGCTTAGAGGTTTGGGGGCGAACTAATGAAAAACTGTTTTTT. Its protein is CASSLEVWGRTNEKLFF.

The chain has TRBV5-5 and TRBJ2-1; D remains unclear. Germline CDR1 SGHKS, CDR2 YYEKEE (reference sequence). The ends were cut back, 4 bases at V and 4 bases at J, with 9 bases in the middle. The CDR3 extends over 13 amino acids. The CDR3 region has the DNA TGTGCCAGCAGCCCGACGTTTTACAATGAGCAGTTCTTC. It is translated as CASSPTFYNEQFF.

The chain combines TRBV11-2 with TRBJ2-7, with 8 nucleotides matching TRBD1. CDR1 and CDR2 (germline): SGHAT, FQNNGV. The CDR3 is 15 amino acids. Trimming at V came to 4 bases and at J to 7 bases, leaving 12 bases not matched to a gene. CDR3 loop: CASSSSRGTGIEQYF. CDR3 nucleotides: TGTGCCAGCAGCTCTAGCCGGGGGACAGGTATTGAGCAGTACTTC. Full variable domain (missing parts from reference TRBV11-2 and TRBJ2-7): EAGVAQSPRYKIIEKRQSVAFWCNPISGHATLYWYQQILGQGPKLLIQFQNNGVVDDSQLPKDRFSAERLKGVDSTLKIQPAKLEDSAVYLCASSSSRGTGIEQYFGPGTRLTVT.

The CDR3 reads CASSLFLAGAYEQYF. DNA of the CDR3: TGTGCCAGCAGCTTATTTTTAGCGGGGGCCTACGAGCAGTACTTC. This chain links TRBV7-2 with TRBJ2-7, with TRBD2 matching 9 bases. V shed 2 bases and J 2 bases; nucleotides not matched to a gene: 4. Germline-derived CDR1 and CDR2 are SGHTA and FQGNSA. The CDR3 runs to 15 residues.

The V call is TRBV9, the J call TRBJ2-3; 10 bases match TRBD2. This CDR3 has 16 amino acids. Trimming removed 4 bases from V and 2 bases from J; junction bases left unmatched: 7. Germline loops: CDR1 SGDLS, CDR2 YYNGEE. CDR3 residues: CASSFQSGRATDTQYF. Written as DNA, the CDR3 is TGTGCCAGCAGCTTTCAAAGCGGGAGGGCCACAGATACGCAGTATTTT. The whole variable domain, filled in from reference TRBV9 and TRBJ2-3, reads DSGVTQTPKHLITATGQRVTLRCSPRSGDLSVYWYQQSLDQGLQFLIQYYNGEERAKGNILERFSAQQFPDLHSELNLSSLELGDSALYFCASSFQSGRATDTQYFGPGTRLTVL.

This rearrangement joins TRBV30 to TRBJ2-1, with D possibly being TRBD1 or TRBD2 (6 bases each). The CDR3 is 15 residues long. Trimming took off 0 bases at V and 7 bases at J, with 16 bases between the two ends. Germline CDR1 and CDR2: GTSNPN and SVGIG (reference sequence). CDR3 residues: CAWSVRGDTRNEQFF. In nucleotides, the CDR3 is TGTGCCTGGAGTGTAAGGGGGGACACAAGGAATGAGCAGTTCTTC.

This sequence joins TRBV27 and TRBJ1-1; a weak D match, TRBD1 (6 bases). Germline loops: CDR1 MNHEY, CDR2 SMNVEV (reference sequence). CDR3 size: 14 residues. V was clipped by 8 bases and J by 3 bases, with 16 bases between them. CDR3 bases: TGTGCCAGCGCCCGACAGGCTGTTGACACTGAAGCTTTCTTT. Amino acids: CASARQAVDTEAFF.